These 15 T cell receptor beta chains were all obtained from the same sample, sequenced in a study of response to subunit inactivated influenza vaccine. In TCRdb, the RT-PCR reads were re-called with MiXCR into one record per CDR3 protein. The sample includes roughly 290,000 distinct CDR3 sequences, around a fifth seen only once; the top ten take roughly 10%. Specimen: PBMCs from blood, collected less than 22 months after vaccination. The receptor source for this set is a man aged 45 to 75 who received an inactivated influenza vaccine.

This clonotype was recorded at least ten times. The rearrangement joins TRBV12-3 or TRBV12-4 to TRBJ1-3; D unresolved. V was trimmed by 8 bases and J by 3 bases, leaving 11 bases between them. This CDR3 is built from 13 residues. The CDR3 nucleotides read TGTGCCAGCGGAGGTTGGTTTGGAAACACCATATATTTT. Residues: CASGGWFGNTIYF.

The gene calls are TRBV11-2 and TRBJ2-2; 7 nucleotides align to TRBD1. The CDR3 totals 12 residues. Germline assignment: CDR1 SGHAT and CDR2 FQNNGV. Trimming took 5 bases from V and 7 from J; bases not matched to a gene: 1. Written as DNA, the CDR3 is TGTGCCAGCAGCCGGACAGGCGGGGAGCTGTTTTTT. The encoded protein is CASSRTGGELFF. Drawing the rest from reference TRBV11-2 and TRBJ2-2, the complete variable domain is EAGVAQSPRYKIIEKRQSVAFWCNPISGHATLYWYQQILGQGPKLLIQFQNNGVVDDSQLPKDRFSAERLKGVDSTLKIQPAKLEDSAVYLCASSRTGGELFFGEGSRLTVL.

The sample holds a few counts of this clonotype. V gene TRBV6-5 combines with J gene TRBJ1-6; 8 nucleotides align to TRBD1. CDR1 and CDR2 from the germline V gene are MNHEY and SVGAGI. CDR3 size: 16 residues. The ends lost 0 bases at V and 9 bases at J; junction bases unmatched: 7. As DNA, the CDR3 is TGTGCCAGCAGTTACTCGTTGACAGGGGAAAGTTCACCCCTCCACTTT. Encoded protein: CASSYSLTGESSPLHF.

V and J are TRBV19 and TRBJ2-3, with 14 bases identical to TRBD2. J was trimmed by 4 bases and V by 3 bases; bases with no gene match: 15. The V gene's germline CDR1 is LNHDA and CDR2 SQIVND (reference sequence). CDR3 length equals 20 residues. CDR3 bases: TGTGCCAGTAGTATTTTTTTTGGGACTAGCGGGAGCCGCTTTGCAGATACGCAGTATTTT. It specifies CASSIFFGTSGSRFADTQYF.

This rearrangement joins TRBV20-1 to TRBJ2-3; TRBD2 aligns across 11 bases. Germline CDR1 and CDR2: DFQATT and SNEGSKA (reference sequence). V dropped 1 base and J dropped 2; count of bases not matched to a gene: 11. The CDR3 has 18 amino acids. Written as DNA, the CDR3 is TGCAGTGCTAGAGCCCTGGGAGGGACTAGCGGATCCACAGATACGCAGTATTTT. Encoded protein: CSARALGGTSGSTDTQYF.

The J gene is TRBJ2-7, the V gene TRBV5-1; D is possibly TRBD1 or TRBD2 (6 bases each). This CDR3 comprises 13 residues. The germline V and J ends were trimmed by 4 bases and 4 bases, with 12 bases remaining between them. Germline CDR1 and CDR2: SGHRS and YFSETQ. The CDR3 DNA reads TGCGCCAGCAGCGCCAGGGGACTGTACGAGCAGTACTTC. Protein product: CASSARGLYEQYF.

The chain combines TRBV12-3 or TRBV12-4 with TRBJ2-3; possibly TRBD2 for D (5 bases). V gave up 6 bases and J gave up 4 bases, with 17 bases separating them. CDR3 size: 15 residues. This CDR3 is CASSQSGSGADTQYF. The CDR3 coding sequence is TGTGCCAGCAGCCAAAGCGGATCCGGGGCAGATACGCAGTATTTT.

The rearrangement links TRBV6-1 to TRBJ1-6; no clear D gene. The CDR3 extends over 14 amino acids. CDR1 MNHNS and CDR2 SASEGT come from the germline V gene. Trimming stripped 5 bases from V and 0 bases from J, with 5 bases between. Here the CDR3 reads CASSRLSYNSPLHF. The CDR3 DNA reads as TGTGCCAGCAGTCGGCTCTCCTATAATTCACCCCTCCACTTT.

J is TRBJ1-5 and V is TRBV12-3 or TRBV12-4, with D unresolved. Trimming removed 6 bases from V and 7 bases from J, with 16 bases in between. This CDR3 region has 14 residues. The CDR3 sequence: CASRRAVSGQPQHF. The CDR3 region has the DNA TGTGCCAGCAGACGCGCGGTCTCAGGACAGCCCCAGCATTTT.

There are a few counts of this clonotype. The chain joins TRBV6-4 to TRBJ2-3; 7 bases map to TRBD2. Germline CDR1 MRHNA, CDR2 SNTAGT. Germline trimming cut 3 bases from V and 2 bases from J; bases unmatched to any gene: 5. This CDR3 is built from 15 residues. The CDR3: CASSEGSGATDTQYF. For the CDR3, the DNA is TGTGCCAGCAGTGAAGGGAGCGGGGCCACAGATACGCAGTATTTT.

This clonotype was counted a single time. This chain uses TRBV3-1 with TRBJ2-4; D is perhaps TRBD2 (6 bases). CDR1 is LGHDT, CDR2 YNNKEL, per germline (reference sequence). V lost 4 bases, J lost 9 bases, and 16 bases lay in between. The CDR3 spans 14 residues. The CDR3 DNA reads TGTGCCAGCAGCCTACAAGCGGGCACGGGCATTCAGTACTTC. Its protein is CASSLQAGTGIQYF.

The chain is built from TRBV20-1 and TRBJ1-5, with D perhaps TRBD1 (6 bases). Germline assignment: CDR1 DFQATT and CDR2 SNEGSKA (reference sequence). The V and J ends lost 0 bases and 0 bases respectively, with 15 bases between them. The CDR3 runs 17 residues. The CDR3: CSARDSRGTHSNQPQHF. The DNA for the CDR3 is TGCAGTGCTAGAGATTCGAGGGGGACCCATAGCAATCAGCCCCAGCATTTT.

The chain is built from TRBV6-5 and TRBJ1-6; possibly TRBD1 for D (5 bases). This CDR3 has 16 amino acids. Germline V gives CDR1 MNHEY, CDR2 SVGAGI. The ends were cut back, 0 bases at V and 2 bases at J, with 8 bases in the middle. CDR3 DNA: TGTGCCAGCAGTTACTCGACGGGACCCTATAATTCACCCCTCCACTTT. This gives the protein CASSYSTGPYNSPLHF.

V is TRBV11-2 and J is TRBJ1-5; 7 bases fit TRBD1. The CDR3 is 17 amino acids. V lost 4 bases, J lost 0 bases, and 9 bases stayed unmatched. Germline CDR1 and CDR2: SGHAT and FQNNGV. The CDR3 nucleotides are TGTGCCAGCAGCTCTGGAACAGGGGCTTATAGCAATCAGCCCCAGCATTTT. The encoded protein is CASSSGTGAYSNQPQHF.

This clonotype appeared a few times. The V and J genes are TRBV3-1 and TRBJ2-7; TRBD1 aligns across 9 bases. Germline CDR1 is LGHDT and CDR2 is YNNKEL (reference sequence). V lost 2 bases, J lost 6 bases, and 5 bases stayed unmatched. This CDR3 has 14 residues. As DNA, the CDR3 is TGTGCCAGCAGCCAATCCGGACAGGGGACCGAGCAGTACTTC. Translation gives CASSQSGQGTEQYF.